This is a list of T cell receptor beta chains from one sample in a study of OX40 agonist ivuxolimab in advanced cancers. Repertoires were generated with immunoSEQ multiplex PCR, while TCRdb's copy carries only in-frame clones and drops some. Of around 100,000 clones in the sample, over 75% were seen once. Sequences were derived from CD4+ or CD8+ T cells sorted from blood, sampled in a trial of the OX40 agonist ivuxolimab. Every receptor here comes from an adult with an advanced solid tumor such as melanoma, head and neck, liver or kidney cancer. The CDR3 runs from the conserved cysteine through the conserved F or W. The order of the fields is V gene, J gene, clone size, D gene, CDR3 protein, CDR3 DNA. D genes are given only for firm matches. A clone size is listed for some rows: how often the clone was seen (once, few, many), or a class if it is expanded.

TRBV10-3,TRBJ2-7,NA,NA,CAISDLYEQYF,TGTGCCATCAGTGATCTCTACGAGCAGTACTTC
TRBV15,TRBJ2-7,NA,TRBD1,CATSQDRSSYEQYF,TGTGCCACCAGCCAGGACAGGAGCTCCTACGAGCAGTACTTC
TRBV5-4,TRBJ1-3,NA,NA,CATGFGGETGNTIYF,TGTGCCACCGGTTTTGGGGGGGAAACTGGAAACACCATATATTTT
TRBV2,TRBJ2-4,once,NA,CASSEAFGRGQNIQYF,TGTGCCAGCAGTGAAGCGTTCGGCAGGGGCCAAAACATTCAGTACTTC
TRBV6-6,TRBJ1-2,NA,NA,CASRDNGYTF,TGTGCCAGCAGGGACAATGGCTACACCTTC
TRBV20-1,TRBJ2-1,NA,NA,CSARDYNEQFF,TGCAGTGCTAGAGACTACAATGAGCAGTTCTTC
TRBV11-2,TRBJ2-3,NA,NA,CASSGVGGETDTQYF,TGTGCCAGCAGCGGCGTGGGGGGTGAAACAGATACGCAGTATTTT
TRBV19,TRBJ1-3,NA,TRBD1,CASSPGTGTGNTIYF,TGTGCCAGTAGTCCGGGGACAGGGACTGGAAACACCATATATTTT
TRBV28,TRBJ2-7,NA,TRBD1,CASTRDRVLHEQYF,TGTGCCAGCACCCGGGACAGGGTGTTGCACGAGCAGTACTTC
TRBV6-6,TRBJ2-7,NA,TRBD1,CASSSRDRGSYEQYF,TGTGCCAGCAGTTCACGGGACAGGGGATCCTACGAGCAGTACTTC
TRBV5-1,TRBJ2-2,NA,TRBD1,CASSWGQVFGTGELFF,TGCGCCAGCAGCTGGGGACAGGTCTTCGGCACCGGGGAGCTGTTTTTT
TRBV19,TRBJ1-4,NA,NA,CASSIGGATNEKLFF,TGTGCCAGTAGTATTGGTGGCGCAACTAATGAAAAACTGTTTTTT
TRBV5-1,TRBJ2-7,NA,TRBD2,CASSTSGASYEQYF,TGCGCCAGCAGTACTAGCGGGGCCTCCTACGAGCAGTACTTC
TRBV14,TRBJ1-1,NA,NA,CASSQGRGTEAFF,TGTGCCAGCAGCCAAGGTCGCGGCACTGAAGCTTTCTTT
TRBV5-4,TRBJ2-3,NA,TRBD2,CASSLVAGGLDTQYF,TGTGCCAGCAGCTTGGTTGCGGGAGGGCTGGATACGCAGTATTTT
TRBV19,TRBJ2-7,NA,NA,CASSIRAGLSSEQYF,TGTGCCAGTAGTATCCGGGCAGGGCTTTCCTCCGAGCAGTACTTC
TRBV6-1,TRBJ1-6,once,NA,CASSARIGVNSPLHF,TGTGCCAGCAGCGCGAGAATTGGGGTTAATTCACCCCTCCACTTT
TRBV10-1,TRBJ1-1,NA,NA,CASGYVTTEAFF,TGCGCCAGCGGTTACGTAACCACTGAAGCTTTCTTT
TRBV28,TRBJ2-2,NA,NA,CASSLISNTGELFF,TGTGCCAGCAGTTTGATTTCGAACACCGGGGAGCTGTTTTTT
TRBV7-9,TRBJ2-3,NA,NA,CASSLGLPSTDTQYF,TGTGCCAGCAGCTTAGGACTCCCTAGCACAGATACGCAGTATTTT
TRBV10-2,TRBJ2-2,NA,NA,CASSVNTGELFF,TGCGCCAGCAGCGTAAACACCGGGGAGCTGTTTTTT
TRBV11-2,TRBJ2-7,NA,NA,CASTDWRGTKNYEQYF,TGTGCCAGCACCGACTGGCGGGGCACAAAAAACTACGAGCAGTACTTC
TRBV11-1,TRBJ1-1,few,NA,CASSLEVGQEAFF,TGTGCCAGCAGCTTAGAGGTTGGACAGGAAGCTTTCTTT
TRBV27,TRBJ2-7,once,NA,CASSRELNYEQYF,TGTGCCAGCAGCCGGGAGCTCAACTACGAGCAGTACTTC
TRBV11-2,TRBJ1-2,NA,NA,CASSLTPGAYGYTF,TGTGCCAGCAGCCTGACCCCGGGGGCGTACGGCTACACCTTC